This TCR beta chain was profiled in a study of T cell changes during pregnancy in multiple sclerosis (dated by TCRdb to between 2018 and 2021). With respect to the entire study: In women with multiple sclerosis, the researchers looked at how the T cell repertoire shifted as pregnancy progressed.

Concerning this clone itself: Its specific antigen is unknown. No clone much larger than this one lies a single base away; base qualities are absent.

The CDR3 runs 14 residues from the cysteine to the phenylalanine. This entry keeps only the CDR3 DNA: 42 bases, framed from base 1. V trim: 2 bases; J trim: 4 bases; unmatched bases: 5. Based on the germline V gene, the CDR1 and CDR2 sequences are MNHEY and SVGAGI. Libraries were prepared through the immunoSEQ multiplex PCR assay. TCRdb stores this immuneACCESS table with in-frame sequences only. Part of the clones is absent; in the studies checked, under half of the shortfall reflects unresolved V genes, and no reason is known for the rest. The table for this sample lists approximately 28,000 clones; 90% to 95% of them were counted only once. The ten largest clones add up to 4.5% to 5.5% of the sample.

This TCR derives from a female donor in good health, enrolled as a control in a pregnancy study. The sample was peripheral blood, taken in the first trimester of pregnancy. Here the chain combines TRBV6-5 and TRBJ2-7; 7 bases in the junction line up with TRBD2. The bases read TGTGCCAGCAGTTACAGGGAGGGGTTTTACGAGCAGTACTTC. This encodes CASSYREGFYEQYF.